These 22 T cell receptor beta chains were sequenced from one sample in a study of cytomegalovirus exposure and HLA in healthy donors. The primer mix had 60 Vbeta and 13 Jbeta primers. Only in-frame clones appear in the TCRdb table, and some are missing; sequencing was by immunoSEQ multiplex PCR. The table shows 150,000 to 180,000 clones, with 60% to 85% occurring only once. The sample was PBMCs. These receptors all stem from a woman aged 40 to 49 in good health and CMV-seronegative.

CDR3 amino acids: CAWSVGLAVDTQYF. DNA of the CDR3: TGTGCCTGGAGTGTGGGGCTAGCGGTCGATACGCAGTATTTT. This sequence joins TRBV30 and TRBJ2-3, with 7 bases fitting TRBD2. CDR1 GTSNPN and CDR2 SVGIG come from the germline V gene (reference sequence). V lost 0 bases, J lost 6 bases, and 6 bases stayed unmatched. This CDR3 contains 14 residues. Full variable domain (remainder filled in from reference TRBV30 and TRBJ2-3): SQTIHQWPATLVQPVGSPLSLECTVEGTSNPNLYWYRQAAGRGLQLLFYSVGIGQISSEVPQNLSASRPQDRQFILSSKKLLLSDSGFYLCAWSVGLAVDTQYFGPGTRLTVL.

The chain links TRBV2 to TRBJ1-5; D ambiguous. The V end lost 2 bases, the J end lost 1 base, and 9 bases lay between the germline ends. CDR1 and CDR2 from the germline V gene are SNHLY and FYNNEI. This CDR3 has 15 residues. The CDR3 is CASSEQADSNQPQHF. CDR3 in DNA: TGTGCCAGCAGTGAACAAGCGGACAGCAATCAGCCCCAGCATTTT.

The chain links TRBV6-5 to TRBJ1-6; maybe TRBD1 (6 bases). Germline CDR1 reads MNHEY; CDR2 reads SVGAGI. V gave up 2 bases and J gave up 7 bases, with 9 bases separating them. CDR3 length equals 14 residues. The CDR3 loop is CASSYTGLNSPLHF. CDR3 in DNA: TGTGCCAGCAGTTACACAGGGCTGAATTCACCCCTCCACTTT.

For the CDR3, the DNA is TGTGCCAGCAGCTTAGATGGGACAGGGGAGCTGTTTTTT. It encodes CASSLDGTGELFF. This chain links TRBV11-2 with TRBJ2-2, with D perhaps matching TRBD1 (6 bases). Trimming took off 0 bases at V and 8 bases at J, with 7 bases between the two ends. Germline loops: CDR1 SGHAT, CDR2 FQNNGV. CDR3 length equals 13 residues. The variable domain in full, with the rest retrieved from reference TRBV11-2 and TRBJ2-2, is EAGVAQSPRYKIIEKRQSVAFWCNPISGHATLYWYQQILGQGPKLLIQFQNNGVVDDSQLPKDRFSAERLKGVDSTLKIQPAKLEDSAVYLCASSLDGTGELFFGEGSRLTVL.

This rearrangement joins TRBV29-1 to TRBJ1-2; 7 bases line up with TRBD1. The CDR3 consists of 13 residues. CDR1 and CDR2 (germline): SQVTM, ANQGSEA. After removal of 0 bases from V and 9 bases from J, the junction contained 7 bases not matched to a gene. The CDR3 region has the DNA TGCAGCGTTGAAGAGACAGGGATTAGGAGCTACACCTTC. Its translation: CSVEETGIRSYTF.

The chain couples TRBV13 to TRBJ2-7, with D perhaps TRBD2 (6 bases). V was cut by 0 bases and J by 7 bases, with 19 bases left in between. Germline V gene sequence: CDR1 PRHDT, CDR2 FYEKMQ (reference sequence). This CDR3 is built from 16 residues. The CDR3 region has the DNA TGTGCCAGCAGCTTAGGCCTGTTGGGGGGTTCGGCGGAGCAGTACTTC. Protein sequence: CASSLGLLGGSAEQYF.

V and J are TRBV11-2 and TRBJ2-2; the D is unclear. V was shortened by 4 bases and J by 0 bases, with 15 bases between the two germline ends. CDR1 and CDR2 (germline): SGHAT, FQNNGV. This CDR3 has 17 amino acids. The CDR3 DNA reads TGTGCCAGCAGCTGGGTCGGGTCCCTTGCGAACACCGGGGAGCTGTTTTTT. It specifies CASSWVGSLANTGELFF.

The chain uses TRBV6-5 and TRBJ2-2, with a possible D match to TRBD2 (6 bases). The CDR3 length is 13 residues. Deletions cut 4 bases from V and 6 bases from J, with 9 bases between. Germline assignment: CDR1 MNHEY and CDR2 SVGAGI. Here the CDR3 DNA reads TGTGCCAGCAGTTGGCCGGGAGCCGGGGAGCTGTTTTTT. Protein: CASSWPGAGELFF.

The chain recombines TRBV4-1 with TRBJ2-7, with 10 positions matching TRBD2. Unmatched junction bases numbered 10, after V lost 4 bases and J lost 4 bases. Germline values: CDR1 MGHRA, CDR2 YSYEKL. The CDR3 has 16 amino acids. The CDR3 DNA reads TGCGCCAGCAGCCCCCCTTTAGCGGGGGGCCCTTACGAGCAGTACTTC. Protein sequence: CASSPPLAGGPYEQYF.

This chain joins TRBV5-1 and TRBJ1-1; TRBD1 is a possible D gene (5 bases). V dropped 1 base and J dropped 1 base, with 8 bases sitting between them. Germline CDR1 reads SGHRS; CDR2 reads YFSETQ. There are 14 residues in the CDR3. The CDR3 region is CASSLQGGNTEAFF. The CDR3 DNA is TGCGCCAGCAGCTTGCAGGGTGGGAACACTGAAGCTTTCTTT.

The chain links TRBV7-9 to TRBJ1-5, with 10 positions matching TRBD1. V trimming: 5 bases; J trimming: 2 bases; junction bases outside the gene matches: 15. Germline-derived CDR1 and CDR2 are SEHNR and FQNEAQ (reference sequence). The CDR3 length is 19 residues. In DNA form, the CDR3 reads TGTGCCAGCAGCGACTCGAGTATTGGGACAGGGGAAGGCAATCAGCCCCAGCATTTT. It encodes CASSDSSIGTGEGNQPQHF.

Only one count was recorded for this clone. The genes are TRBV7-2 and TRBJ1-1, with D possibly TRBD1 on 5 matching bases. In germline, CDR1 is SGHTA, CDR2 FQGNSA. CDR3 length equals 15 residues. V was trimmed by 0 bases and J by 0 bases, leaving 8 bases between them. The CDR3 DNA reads TGTGCCAGCAGCTTAGCTGGGGGGATGAACACTGAAGCTTTCTTT. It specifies CASSLAGGMNTEAFF.

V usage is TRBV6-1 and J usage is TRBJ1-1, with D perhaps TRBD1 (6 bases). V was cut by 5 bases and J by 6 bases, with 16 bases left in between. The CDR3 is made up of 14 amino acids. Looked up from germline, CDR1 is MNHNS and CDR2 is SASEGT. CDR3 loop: CASSPKGGGPEAFF. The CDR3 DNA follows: TGTGCCAGCAGTCCCAAGGGGGGGGGCCCTGAAGCTTTCTTT.

CDR3 nucleotides: TGCGCCAGCAGCTTGGTCGCCCAATTGGGGAGCTACGAGCAGTACTTC. The encoded protein is CASSLVAQLGSYEQYF. V gene TRBV5-1 combines with J gene TRBJ2-7, with TRBD2 as a possible D gene (5 bases). Germline assignment: CDR1 SGHRS and CDR2 YFSETQ. CDR3 length: 16 amino acids. V was clipped by 0 bases and J by 3 bases, with 16 bases between them.

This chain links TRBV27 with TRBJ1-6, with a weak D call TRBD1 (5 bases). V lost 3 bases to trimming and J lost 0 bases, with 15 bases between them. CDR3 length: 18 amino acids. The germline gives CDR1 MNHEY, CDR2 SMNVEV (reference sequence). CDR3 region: CASSFWTLDRSYNSPLHF. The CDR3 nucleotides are TGTGCCAGCAGTTTCTGGACATTAGATCGCTCCTATAATTCACCCCTCCACTTT.

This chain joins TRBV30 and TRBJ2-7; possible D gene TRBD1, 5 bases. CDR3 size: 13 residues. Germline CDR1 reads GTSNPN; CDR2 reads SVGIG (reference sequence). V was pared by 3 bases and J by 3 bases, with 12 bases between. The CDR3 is CAWSARRGYEQYF. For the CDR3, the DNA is TGTGCCTGGAGCGCCCGAAGGGGCTACGAGCAGTACTTC.

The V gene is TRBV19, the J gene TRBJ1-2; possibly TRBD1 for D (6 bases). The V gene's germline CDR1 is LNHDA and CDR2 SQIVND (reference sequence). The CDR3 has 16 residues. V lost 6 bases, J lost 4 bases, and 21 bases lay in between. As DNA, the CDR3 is TGTGCCAGTAGGCCCGATATGGGGACAAACCTCTATGGCTACACCTTC. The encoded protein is CASRPDMGTNLYGYTF.

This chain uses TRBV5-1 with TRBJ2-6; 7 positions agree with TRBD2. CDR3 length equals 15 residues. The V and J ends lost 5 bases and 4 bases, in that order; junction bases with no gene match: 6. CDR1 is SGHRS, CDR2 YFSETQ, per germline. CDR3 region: CASSLREAGANVLTF. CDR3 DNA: TGCGCCAGCAGTCTACGGGAGGCCGGGGCCAACGTCCTGACTTTC.

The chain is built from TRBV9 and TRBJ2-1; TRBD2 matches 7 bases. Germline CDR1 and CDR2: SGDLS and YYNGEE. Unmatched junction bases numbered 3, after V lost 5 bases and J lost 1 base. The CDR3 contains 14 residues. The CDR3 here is CASSLAESYNEQFF. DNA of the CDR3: TGTGCCAGCAGTCTAGCGGAGTCCTACAATGAGCAGTTCTTC. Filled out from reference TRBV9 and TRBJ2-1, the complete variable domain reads DSGVTQTPKHLITATGQRVTLRCSPRSGDLSVYWYQQSLDQGLQFLIQYYNGEERAKGNILERFSAQQFPDLHSELNLSSLELGDSALYFCASSLAESYNEQFFGPGTRLTVL.

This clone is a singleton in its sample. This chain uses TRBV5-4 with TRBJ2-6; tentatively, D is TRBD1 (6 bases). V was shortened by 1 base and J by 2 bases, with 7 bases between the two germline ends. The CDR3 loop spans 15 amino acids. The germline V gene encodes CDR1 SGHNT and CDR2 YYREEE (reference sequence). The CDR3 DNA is TGTGCCAGCAGCTTGTGGGGGCCTGGGGCCAACGTCCTGACTTTC. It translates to CASSLWGPGANVLTF.

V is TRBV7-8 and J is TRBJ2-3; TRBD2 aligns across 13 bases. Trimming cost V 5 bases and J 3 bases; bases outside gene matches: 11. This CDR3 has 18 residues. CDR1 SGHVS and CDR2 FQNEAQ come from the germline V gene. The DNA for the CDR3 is TGTGCCAGCAGCCCATACAAACGGACTAGCGGGAGAACAGATACGCAGTATTTT. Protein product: CASSPYKRTSGRTDTQYF.

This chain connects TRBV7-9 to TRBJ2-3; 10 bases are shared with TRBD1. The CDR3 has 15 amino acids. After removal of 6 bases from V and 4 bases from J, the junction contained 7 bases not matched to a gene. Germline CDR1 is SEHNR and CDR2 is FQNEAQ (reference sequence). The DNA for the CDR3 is TGTGCCAGCAGTACCGGGACAGGGGCTTCAGATACGCAGTATTTT. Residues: CASSTGTGASDTQYF.